This entry lists 13 T cell receptor beta chains sequenced from one sample in a study of blood T cells in healthy people across ages. For the second PCR, which ran for roughly 6 to 12 cycles, a sample-barcoded 5' primer and a J-beta primer mix were used. TCRdb reanalysed the 5' RACE reads using MiXCR and keeps one entry per CDR3 protein. The repertoire holds roughly 2 million distinct CDR3 sequences, with about 49% as singletons. Sequencing was carried out using blood. These TCRs come from a woman in her thirties or forties in good health.

This clonotype was seen a handful of times. V gene TRBV7-3 combines with J gene TRBJ2-1; 15 bases fit TRBD2. V dropped 4 bases and J dropped 5; count of bases not matched to a gene: 9. The germline V gene has CDR1 SGHTA and CDR2 FQGTGA. The CDR3 spans 18 residues. The CDR3 reads CASSSRGLAGGENNEQFF. The CDR3 DNA follows: TGTGCCAGCAGCTCCCGCGGACTAGCGGGGGGGGAAAACAATGAGCAGTTCTTC.

The chain is built from TRBV20-1 and TRBJ2-1; D perhaps matches TRBD1 (6 bases). Per germline, CDR1 DFQATT and CDR2 SNEGSKA (reference sequence). This CDR3 has 13 amino acids. V shed 0 bases and J shed 6 bases, with 9 bases lying between them. The CDR3 sequence: CSAREGAINEQFF. In nucleotides, the CDR3 is TGCAGTGCTAGAGAGGGGGCAATCAATGAGCAGTTCTTC.

The genes are TRBV7-2 and TRBJ2-5; 10 bases are shared with TRBD1. V shed 5 bases and J 7 bases; nucleotides not matched to a gene: 10. This CDR3 has 15 residues. From germline, CDR1 is SGHTA and CDR2 FQGNSA. The CDR3 here is CASSGQGGLLGTQYF. CDR3 DNA: TGTGCCAGCAGCGGACAGGGGGGGCTCCTCGGGACCCAGTACTTC.

This chain connects TRBV20-1 to TRBJ1-5; D possibly corresponds to TRBD1 (6 bases). Trimming removed 5 bases at V and 2 bases at J, with 19 bases between. Germline V gives CDR1 DFQATT, CDR2 SNEGSKA (reference sequence). There are 16 residues in the CDR3. The CDR3 sequence: CSAPGAGSVRNQPQHF. The CDR3 bases are TGCAGTGCTCCAGGGGCGGGATCCGTTCGCAATCAGCCCCAGCATTTT.

The rearrangement uses TRBV6-1 and TRBJ2-6, with a possible D match to TRBD1 (6 bases). Germline V gives CDR1 MNHNS, CDR2 SASEGT. This CDR3 has 17 amino acids. V shed 4 bases and J shed 1 base, with 14 bases lying between them. This CDR3 reads CASSGQASTSGANVLTF. In nucleotides, the CDR3 is TGTGCCAGCAGTGGACAGGCATCAACATCTGGGGCCAACGTCCTGACTTTC.

The V gene is TRBV7-2, the J gene TRBJ2-5; 8 bases map to TRBD1. Germline lookup yields CDR1 SGHTA and CDR2 FQGNSA. V dropped 5 bases and J dropped 4; count of bases not matched to a gene: 6. There are 14 residues in the CDR3. Here the CDR3 reads CASSPDRAIETQYF. The DNA of the CDR3 is TGTGCCAGCAGCCCGGACAGGGCTATAGAGACCCAGTACTTC.

The chain combines TRBV7-2 with TRBJ1-1; 12 nucleotides align to TRBD1. J was trimmed by 10 bases and V by 0 bases; bases with no gene match: 9. This CDR3 is 16 amino acids long. CDR1 and CDR2 from the germline V gene are SGHTA and FQGNSA. This CDR3 is CASSLAGTGGRVGAFF. CDR3 DNA: TGTGCCAGCAGCTTAGCTGGGACAGGGGGCAGGGTTGGAGCTTTCTTT.

CDR3 coding DNA: TGTGCCAGCACTATCGGGCCCCGGCAACAAAACATTCAGTACTTC. Translated, it gives CASTIGPRQQNIQYF. This rearrangement joins TRBV28 to TRBJ2-4; D gene unclear. V was cut by 7 bases and J by 5 bases, with 18 bases left in between. The germline V gene has CDR1 MDHEN and CDR2 SYDVKM. This CDR3 has 15 residues.

CDR3 residues: CAISESAGGGTGYTF. CDR3 DNA sequence: TGTGCCATCAGTGAGTCCGCAGGGGGCGGAACGGGCTACACCTTC. The rearrangement joins TRBV10-3 to TRBJ1-2, with TRBD1 identical over 8 bases. The germline CDR1 and CDR2 sequences are ENHRY and SYGVKD. This CDR3 spans 15 amino acids. The V segment lost 0 bases and the J segment 8 bases; nucleotides outside the gene matches: 8.

This chain links TRBV6-6 with TRBJ2-7; D is uncertain. CDR3 length: 15 amino acids. Germline V CDR1 and CDR2: MNHNY, SVGAGI (reference sequence). The V end lost 0 bases, the J end lost 2 bases, and 11 bases lay between the germline ends. CDR3 residues: CASSYSESLTYEQYF. CDR3 DNA: TGTGCCAGCAGTTACTCGGAGAGTCTGACCTACGAGCAGTACTTC.

This rearrangement joins TRBV28 to TRBJ2-1, with TRBD2 matching 13 bases. This CDR3 has 15 residues. Per germline, CDR1 MDHEN and CDR2 SYDVKM. The J segment lost 15 bases and the V segment lost 6 bases, leaving 14 bases of the junction unmatched. The CDR3 DNA sequence: TGTGCCAGCAGCGCCACTAGCGGGGGGGACTTTTTGCGGTTCTTC. As protein: CASSATSGGDFLRFF. The complete variable domain, with remaining parts taken from reference TRBV28 and TRBJ2-1, reads DVKVTQSSRYLVKRTGEKVFLECVQDMDHENMFWYRQDPGLGLRLIYFSYDVKMKEKGDIPEGYSVSREKKERFSLILESASTNQTSMYLCASSATSGGDFLRFFGPGTRLTVL.

The chain is built from TRBV24-1 and TRBJ2-7; TRBD1 agrees at 10 bases. The tail of the sequence fits TRBJ2-5 better, so the J call may be wrong. CDR1 and CDR2 (germline): KGHDR, SFDVKD. CDR3 length equals 16 residues. The CDR3 region has the DNA TGTGCCACCAGTGCGGTGTCCAGGACAGGGGGAGAGACCCAGTACTTC. It is translated as CATSAVSRTGGETQYF.

A few counts support this clonotype. This chain joins TRBV20-1 and TRBJ2-7; D tentatively reads TRBD1 or TRBD2 (6 bases each). The CDR3 has 15 amino acids. Germline V gene data show CDR1 as DFQATT and CDR2 as SNEGSKA (reference sequence). V lost 3 bases and J 3 bases, leaving 18 bases between the germline ends. The CDR3 bases are TGCAGTGCTAGGGGCCTCGGGGGCGGAGGCTACGAGCAGTACTTC. This translates into CSARGLGGGGYEQYF.